Presented here are 28 T cell receptor beta chains from one specimen sequenced in a study of OX40 agonist ivuxolimab in advanced cancers. The repertoire was sequenced with immunoSEQ multiplex PCR; TCRdb's copy has only in-frame clones and lacks some. The table records just under 20,000 clones, about 81% of them present only once. Sequenced here: CD4+ or CD8+ T cells sorted from blood, sampled in a trial of the OX40 agonist ivuxolimab. These TCRs come from an adult with an advanced solid tumor such as melanoma, head and neck, liver or kidney cancer.

V gene TRBV6-5 combines with J gene TRBJ1-5, with a weak D call TRBD1 (6 bases). Germline V gives CDR1 MNHEY, CDR2 SVGAGI. The ends were cut back, 0 bases at V and 7 bases at J, with 16 bases in the middle. The CDR3 runs 16 residues. DNA for the CDR3: TGTGCCAGCAGTTACTCGGGCCATGAAGGGGGACAGCCCCAGCATTTT. It translates to CASSYSGHEGGQPQHF.

V and J are TRBV4-1 and TRBJ1-5; tentatively, D is TRBD1 (5 bases). This CDR3 has 15 amino acids. Germline V CDR1 and CDR2: MGHRA, YSYEKL. V was clipped by 1 base and J by 3 bases, with 10 bases between them. The CDR3 is CASSQGGGFNQPQHF. CDR3 nucleotides: TGCGCCAGCAGCCAAGGGGGGGGTTTCAATCAGCCCCAGCATTTT.

This chain links TRBV6-4 with TRBJ2-3; no definite D call. Trimming took off 4 bases at V and 10 bases at J, with 18 bases between the two ends. CDR3 length: 14 residues. Germline V CDR1 and CDR2: MRHNA, SNTAGT. CDR3 loop: CASSVTVGAKAQYF. The CDR3 coding sequence is TGTGCCAGCAGTGTAACGGTGGGCGCGAAAGCGCAGTATTTT.

The rearrangement joins TRBV7-2 to TRBJ1-6; D gene unclear. CDR3 size: 11 residues. Germline V gives CDR1 SGHTA, CDR2 FQGNSA. V lost 2 bases to trimming and J lost 7 bases, with 0 bases between them. The CDR3 here is CASSLNSPLHF. CDR3 nucleotide sequence: TGTGCCAGCAGCTTAAATTCACCCCTCCACTTT.

This clone was recorded a few times. This chain joins TRBV5-1 and TRBJ2-7, with TRBD2 as a possible D gene (5 bases). V gave up 4 bases and J gave up 1 base, with 9 bases separating them. This CDR3 is built from 13 residues. CDR1 is SGHRS, CDR2 YFSETQ, per germline. CDR3 DNA: TGCGCCAGCAGCGTCTCGGGATCCTACGAGCAGTACTTC. It encodes CASSVSGSYEQYF.

The chain uses TRBV29-1 and TRBJ2-5, with 9 bases lining up with TRBD1. V trimming: 6 bases; J trimming: 1 base; junction bases outside the gene matches: 0. Per the germline V gene, CDR1 is SQVTM and CDR2 is ANQGSEA. The CDR3 totals 12 residues. The CDR3 sequence is CSVTGGQETQYF. CDR3 nucleotides: TGCAGCGTGACAGGGGGCCAAGAGACCCAGTACTTC. Supplemented by reference TRBV29-1 and TRBJ2-5, the full variable domain reads SAVISQKPSRDICQRGTSLTIQCQVDSQVTMMFWYRQQPGQSLTLIATANQGSEATYESGFVIDKFPISRPNLTFSTLTVSNMSPEDSSIYLCSVTGGQETQYFGPGTRLLVL.

The chain combines TRBV2 with TRBJ2-1; D not resolved. The CDR3 is 11 residues long. Trimming removed 4 bases from V and 4 bases from J, with 2 bases in between. CDR1 and CDR2 (germline): SNHLY, FYNNEI. CDR3 region: CASSGYNEQFF. The CDR3 nucleotides read TGTGCCAGCAGTGGTTACAATGAGCAGTTCTTC. Full variable domain (missing parts from reference TRBV2 and TRBJ2-1): EPEVTQTPSHQVTQMGQEVILRCVPISNHLYFYWYRQILGQKVEFLVSFYNNEISEKSEIFDDQFSVERPDGSNFTLKIRSTKLEDSAMYFCASSGYNEQFFGPGTRLTVL.

This chain connects TRBV5-1 to TRBJ2-3; D is uncertain. Germline-derived CDR1 and CDR2 are SGHRS and YFSETQ. The CDR3 is 17 amino acids. The V end was cut by 5 bases, the J end by 0 bases, with 19 bases between. The CDR3 spells CASRPSLAASSTDTQYF. CDR3 in DNA: TGCGCCAGCAGACCTAGTTTGGCGGCCTCTAGCACAGATACGCAGTATTTT. The full variable domain, in which reference TRBV5-1 and TRBJ2-3 provide the parts outside the CDR3, is KAGVTQTPRYLIKTRGQQVTLSCSPISGHRSVSWYQQTPGQGLQFLFEYFSETQRNKGNFPGRFSGRQFSNSRSEMNVSTLELGDSALYLCASRPSLAASSTDTQYFGPGTRLTVL.

The V gene is TRBV2, the J gene TRBJ1-1; 8 bases map to TRBD1. Germline V CDR1 and CDR2: SNHLY, FYNNEI. Trimming cost V 4 bases and J 12 bases; bases outside gene matches: 4. The CDR3 has 11 amino acids. The CDR3 loop is CASSVRGRTFF. CDR3 bases: TGTGCCAGCAGTGTCAGGGGGCGGACTTTCTTT. Complete variable domain (other parts from reference TRBV2 and TRBJ1-1): EPEVTQTPSHQVTQMGQEVILRCVPISNHLYFYWYRQILGQKVEFLVSFYNNEISEKSEIFDDQFSVERPDGSNFTLKIRSTKLEDSAMYFCASSVRGRTFFGQGTRLTVV.

The chain links TRBV6-6 to TRBJ1-1; possible D gene TRBD1, 6 bases. Trimming shortened V by 8 bases and J by 4 bases, and 11 bases separated the two germline ends. In germline, CDR1 is MNHNY, CDR2 SVGAGI (reference sequence). The CDR3 runs 12 residues. The CDR3 loop reads CASGQPLTEAFF. Here the CDR3 DNA reads TGTGCCAGCGGACAGCCACTCACTGAAGCTTTCTTT.

The chain joins TRBV14 to TRBJ2-7, with TRBD2 matching 9 bases. The CDR3 runs to 16 residues. CDR1 SGHDN and CDR2 FVKESK come from the germline V gene. With V trimmed by 0 bases and J by 5 bases, 8 bases remained unmatched. The CDR3 coding sequence is TGTGCCAGCAGCCAAGAGAGAATAGCGGGAGTCGACGAGCAGTACTTC. Translating gives CASSQERIAGVDEQYF.

Concerning this clone itself: A read error may produce the germline difference seen at one junction end. V gene TRBV4-1 combines with J gene TRBJ1-1; D is unclear. The CDR3 spans 14 residues. Germline values: CDR1 MGHRA, CDR2 YSYEKL. CDR3 in amino acids: CASSQLLPNAEAFF. DNA of the CDR3: TGCGCCAGCAGCCAGCTCCTCCCGAACGCTGAAGCTTTCTTT.

The V and J genes are TRBV6-5 and TRBJ2-7; 11 bases line up with TRBD2. The CDR3 length is 14 residues. The J segment lost 3 bases and the V segment lost 6 bases, leaving 4 bases of the junction unmatched. Per germline, CDR1 MNHEY and CDR2 SVGAGI. The DNA for the CDR3 is TGTGCCAGCAGCCTTGGGACTAGCGGCTACGAGCAGTACTTC. It yields the protein CASSLGTSGYEQYF.

This clone showed up just a few times. DNA for the CDR3: TGTGCCAGCAGCCTCTCCCCCGGGCAGGATTCACCCCTCCACTTT. Translated: CASSLSPGQDSPLHF. This chain uses TRBV7-8 with TRBJ1-6; D is undetermined. V lost 5 bases, J lost 8 bases, and 16 bases lay in between. Germline V gene data show CDR1 as SGHVS and CDR2 as FQNEAQ. This CDR3 contains 15 residues.

This sequence joins TRBV5-5 and TRBJ2-1; the D is unclear. The CDR3 loop spans 14 amino acids. Germline CDR1 and CDR2: SGHKS and YYEKEE (reference sequence). V dropped 3 bases and J dropped 5 bases, with 12 bases sitting between them. The CDR3 region has the DNA TGTGCCAGCAGCTACCACTCAGGTAACAATGAGCAGTTCTTC. Translation: CASSYHSGNNEQFF.

This clone was found a few times. Here the CDR3 DNA reads TGTGCCAGCAGTTTCCGGTCTGGAAACACCATATATTTT. Its protein is CASSFRSGNTIYF. The chain carries TRBV28 and TRBJ1-3; no clear D. Trimming removed 3 bases at V and 1 base at J, with 4 bases between. Germline CDR1 reads MDHEN; CDR2 reads SYDVKM. The CDR3 loop spans 13 amino acids.

This sequence joins TRBV10-3 and TRBJ2-5; D might be TRBD2 (6 bases). V dropped 0 bases and J dropped 9 bases, with 11 bases sitting between them. Looked up from germline, CDR1 is ENHRY and CDR2 is SYGVKD. There are 13 residues in the CDR3. CDR3 in DNA: TGTGCCATCAGTGAGTCCGCAGGGACTGCCCAGTACTTC. Amino acids: CAISESAGTAQYF.

The chain recombines TRBV20-1 with TRBJ2-7, with a possible D match to TRBD1 (5 bases). Looked up from germline, CDR1 is DFQATT and CDR2 is SNEGSKA (reference sequence). Trimming stripped 1 base from V and 6 bases from J, with 7 bases between. This CDR3 region has 11 residues. The CDR3 here is CSARGQIEQYF. The CDR3 bases are TGCAGTGCTAGAGGACAGATCGAGCAGTACTTC.

The rearrangement uses TRBV10-3 and TRBJ1-5, with D possibly TRBD1 on 6 matching bases. Germline V gene lookup returns CDR1 ENHRY and CDR2 SYGVKD. V lost 8 bases and J 0 bases, leaving 11 bases between the germline ends. The CDR3 contains 14 residues. This chain's CDR3 is CAIGGQYSNQPQHF. The CDR3 nucleotides read TGTGCCATCGGAGGACAGTATAGCAATCAGCCCCAGCATTTT.

The chain couples TRBV5-4 to TRBJ1-2; 9 bases are shared with TRBD1. J lost 0 bases, V lost 3 bases, and 15 bases had no gene match. The CDR3 sequence is 19 residues long. Germline-derived CDR1 and CDR2 are SGHNT and YYREEE (reference sequence). The CDR3 protein is CASSSEPGTGTVSNYGYTF. The CDR3 DNA reads TGTGCCAGCAGCTCGGAACCCGGGACAGGGACCGTTTCTAACTATGGCTACACCTTC. Supplemented by reference TRBV5-4 and TRBJ1-2, the full variable domain reads ETGVTQSPTHLIKTRGQQVTLRCSSQSGHNTVSWYQQALGQGPQFIFQYYREEENGRGNFPPRFSGLQFPNYSSELNVNALELDDSALYLCASSSEPGTGTVSNYGYTFGSGTRLTVV.

In this sample, this clone turned up a few times. The chain recombines TRBV2 with TRBJ2-5; possibly TRBD1 or TRBD2 for D (5 bases each). This CDR3 region has 14 residues. Germline values: CDR1 SNHLY, CDR2 FYNNEI. V lost 7 bases and J 2 bases, leaving 14 bases between the germline ends. CDR3 sequence: CASTRRGSQETQYF. The CDR3 DNA reads as TGTGCCAGCACCCGTCGGGGCAGTCAAGAGACCCAGTACTTC.

This clone was seen only once. The chain couples TRBV11-2 to TRBJ1-4; 8 positions match TRBD1. With 3 bases clipped from V and 2 bases from J, the junction kept 2 bases outside the gene matches. Germline V lookup: CDR1 SGHAT, CDR2 FQNNGV. The CDR3 runs 15 residues. The CDR3 region has the DNA TGTGCCAGCAGCTTGACAGGGGTGACTAATGAAAAACTGTTTTTT. This translates into CASSLTGVTNEKLFF.

This clone has more than one count but fewer than ten. The rearrangement links TRBV6-1 to TRBJ1-2, with D possibly being TRBD1 (5 bases). With 2 bases removed from V and 7 bases from J, the gap between germline ends came to 8 bases. Germline CDR1 reads MNHNS; CDR2 reads SASEGT. This CDR3 is built from 12 residues. In nucleotides, the CDR3 is TGTGCCAGCAGTGAACAGGGTCGTGGCTACACCTTC. Translated, it gives CASSEQGRGYTF.

This chain joins TRBV30 and TRBJ2-1; unclear D gene. The CDR3 contains 12 residues. The germline CDR1 and CDR2 sequences are GTSNPN and SVGIG (reference sequence). V lost 0 bases and J lost 7, with 7 bases in between. DNA for the CDR3: TGTGCCTGGAGTGTAAGTCAGAATGAGCAGTTCTTC. Amino acids: CAWSVSQNEQFF.

The rearrangement links TRBV2 to TRBJ2-1; unclear D gene. The germline CDR1 and CDR2 sequences are SNHLY and FYNNEI. Trimming pared 7 bases from V and 3 bases from J, leaving 4 bases between. CDR3 length: 11 residues. CDR3 region: CASTDYNEQFF. The CDR3 DNA sequence: TGTGCCAGCACTGACTACAATGAGCAGTTCTTC.

The rearrangement joins TRBV13 to TRBJ1-1; D not certain. Germline-derived CDR1 and CDR2 are PRHDT and FYEKMQ (reference sequence). The CDR3 extends over 13 amino acids. V shed 8 bases and J shed 1 base, with 11 bases lying between them. CDR3 residues: CASSPRENTEAFF. CDR3 sequence (DNA): TGTGCCAGCTCACCGAGGGAGAACACTGAAGCTTTCTTT.

The chain is built from TRBV7-9 and TRBJ2-2; TRBD1 agrees at 7 bases. J lost 3 bases, V lost 5 bases, and 9 bases had no gene match. Germline loops: CDR1 SEHNR, CDR2 FQNEAQ (reference sequence). The CDR3 has 16 amino acids. The CDR3 bases are TGTGCCAGCAGCGTCCAGAAGGGACAGCACACCGGGGAGCTGTTTTTT. Residues: CASSVQKGQHTGELFF.

The rearrangement links TRBV10-3 to TRBJ2-6; D gene uncertain. Trimming removed 3 bases from V and 0 bases from J, with 3 bases in between. This CDR3 region has 14 residues. CDR1 is ENHRY, CDR2 SYGVKD, per germline. CDR3 amino acids: CAISDSSGANVLTF. The CDR3, as DNA: TGTGCCATCAGTGACAGCTCTGGGGCCAACGTCCTGACTTTC.